The 4 T cell receptor beta chains listed next were all sequenced from one sample in a study of OX40 agonist ivuxolimab in advanced cancers. The assay was immunoSEQ multiplex PCR, and TCRdb's table has in-frame clones only and misses some. The table records about 58,000 clones, roughly 80% of them present only once. The sample was CD4+ or CD8+ T cells sorted from blood, taken in a trial of the OX40 agonist ivuxolimab. These receptors all stem from an adult with an advanced solid tumor such as melanoma, head and neck, liver or kidney cancer.

The CDR3 sequence: CASTPSSGYETQYF. The CDR3 bases are TGTGCCAGCACCCCCTCGTCGGGATACGAGACCCAGTACTTC. The chain has TRBV7-2 and TRBJ2-5; a possible D gene is TRBD2 (5 bases). The germline V gene has CDR1 SGHTA and CDR2 FQGNSA. This CDR3 has 14 residues. Trimming stripped 7 bases from V and 5 bases from J, with 17 bases between.

The V gene is TRBV7-2, the J gene TRBJ2-5; TRBD2 matches 10 bases. Germline trimming cut 10 bases from V and 0 bases from J; bases unmatched to any gene: 17. This CDR3 is 18 amino acids long. Looked up from germline, CDR1 is SGHTA and CDR2 is FQGNSA. For the CDR3, the DNA is TGTGCCATCCGGGGGGCTAGCGGGGGTCCCCTGTACCAAGAGACCCAGTACTTC. This translates into CAIRGASGGPLYQETQYF.

This clone was detected only a few times. The chain recombines TRBV6-5 with TRBJ1-6; no clear D gene. CDR1 is MNHEY and CDR2 is SVGAGI in the germline V gene. V was cut by 2 bases and J by 8 bases, with 4 bases left in between. CDR3 length: 12 amino acids. For the CDR3, the DNA is TGTGCCAGCAGTTACGGCCATTCACCCCTCCACTTT. Translating it yields CASSYGHSPLHF.

The CDR3 nucleotides read TGTGCCAGCAGCGGACGAGACAGGGGAGCGACTTTCTTT. Its protein product is CASSGRDRGATFF. This chain uses TRBV9 with TRBJ1-1; 8 positions match TRBD1. Germline trimming cut 3 bases from V and 12 bases from J; bases unmatched to any gene: 10. This CDR3 is 13 amino acids long. The germline V gene encodes CDR1 SGDLS and CDR2 YYNGEE.